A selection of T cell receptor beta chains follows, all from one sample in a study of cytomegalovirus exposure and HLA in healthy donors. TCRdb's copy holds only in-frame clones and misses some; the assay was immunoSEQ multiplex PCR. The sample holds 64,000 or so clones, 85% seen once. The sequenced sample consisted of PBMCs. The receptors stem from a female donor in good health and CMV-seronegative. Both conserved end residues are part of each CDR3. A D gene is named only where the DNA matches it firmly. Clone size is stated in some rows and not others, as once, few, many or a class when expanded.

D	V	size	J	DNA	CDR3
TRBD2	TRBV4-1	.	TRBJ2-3	TGCGCCAGCAGCGACCGACTAGCGGGAGTCACAGATACGCAGTATTTT	CASSDRLAGVTDTQYF
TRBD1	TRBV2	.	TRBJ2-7	TGTGCCAGCAAAGAGGTGGGACAGGGTTCCGAGCAGTACTTC	CASKEVGQGSEQYF
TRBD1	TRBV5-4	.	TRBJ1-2	TGTGCCAGCAGCTTGGCCGGGACAGGGTATGGCTACACCTTC	CASSLAGTGYGYTF
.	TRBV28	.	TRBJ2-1	TGTGCCAGCAGTGACCGCCACAGGACGAGCTCCTACAATGAGCAGTTCTTC	CASSDRHRTSSYNEQFF
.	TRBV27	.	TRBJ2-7	TGTGCCAGCAGCACTGGCAGGGTTTCCTACGAGCAGTACTTC	CASSTGRVSYEQYF
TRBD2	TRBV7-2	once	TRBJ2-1	TGTGCCAGCAGCTTAGGCGGGCTAGCGGGAATTTACAATGAGCAGTTCTTC	CASSLGGLAGIYNEQFF
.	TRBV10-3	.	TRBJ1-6	TGTGCCATCAGCGATTGGTCAGGGAACAATAATTCACCCCTCCACTTT	CAISDWSGNNNSPLHF
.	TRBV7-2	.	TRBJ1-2	TGTGCCAGCAGCAGCTCGACAGCCCGGCCTGGCTACACCTTC	CASSSSTARPGYTF
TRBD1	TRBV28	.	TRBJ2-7	TGTGCCAGCAGTTTGCCCGGGACAGAGCCCCCCTACGAGCAGTACTTC	CASSLPGTEPPYEQYF
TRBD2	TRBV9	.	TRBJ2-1	TGTGCCAGCAGCGTAACAGCGGGAGGGTCTGTCTACAATGAGCAGTTCTTC	CASSVTAGGSVYNEQFF
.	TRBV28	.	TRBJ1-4	TGTGCCAGCAGTATACAGGAAAGCCTGTTTTTT	CASSIQESLFF
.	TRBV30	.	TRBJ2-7	TGTGCCTGGAGTAGTGACCGAGTGACAGGTCGGGTCGACTACGAGCAGTACTTC	CAWSSDRVTGRVDYEQYF
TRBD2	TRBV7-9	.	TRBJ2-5	TGTGCCAGCAATCCCGGACTAGCGGGAGCTGAGACCCAGTACTTC	CASNPGLAGAETQYF
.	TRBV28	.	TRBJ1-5	TGTGCCAGCAGCGACATACAGGGACCCAATCAGCCCCAGCATTTT	CASSDIQGPNQPQHF
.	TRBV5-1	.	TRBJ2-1	TGCGCCAGCAGCGTAGCTGAGGGTGAGCAGTTCTTC	CASSVAEGEQFF
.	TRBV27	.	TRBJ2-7	TGTGCCAGCAGTTTATCAGGCAGGGCCATCGAGCAGTACTTC	CASSLSGRAIEQYF
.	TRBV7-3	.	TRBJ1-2	TGTGCCAGCAGCCCGTCGTCCAGTTATGGCTACACCTTC	CASSPSSSYGYTF
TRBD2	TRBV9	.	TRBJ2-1	TGTGCCAGCAGCCCTCGGACTAGCGGGGGGTCTTTTAGCTCCTACAATGAGCAGTTCTTC	CASSPRTSGGSFSSYNEQFF
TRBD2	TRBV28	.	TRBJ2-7	TGTGCCAGCAGTTTCTCTGGACTAGCGGGATCCTACGAGCAGTACTTC	CASSFSGLAGSYEQYF
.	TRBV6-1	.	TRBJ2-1	TGTGCCAGCAGCGGTGAAAACTACAATGAGCAGTTCTTC	CASSGENYNEQFF
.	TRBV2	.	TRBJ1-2	TGTGCCAGCATCACACAGTCATCCTATGGCTACACCTTC	CASITQSSYGYTF
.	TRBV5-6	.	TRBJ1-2	TGTGCCAGCACCAGAGGCAACGGACAGAACTATGGCTACACCTTC	CASTRGNGQNYGYTF
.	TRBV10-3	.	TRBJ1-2	TGTGCCATCAGTGGGACCGGGACAACATATGGCTACACCTTC	CAISGTGTTYGYTF
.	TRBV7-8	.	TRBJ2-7	TGTGCCAGCAGCTTAGTAGCCCACGAGCAGTACTTC	CASSLVAHEQYF
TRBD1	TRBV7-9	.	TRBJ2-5	TGTGCCTCCCAACCACCCCTCCAGGGGGCAGAGACCCAGTACTTC	CASQPPLQGAETQYF
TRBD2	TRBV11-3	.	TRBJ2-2	TGTGCCAGCAGCTTTGGGCTAGCGGGGGCCACCGGGGAGCTGTTTTTT	CASSFGLAGATGELFF
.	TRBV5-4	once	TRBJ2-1	TGTGCCAGCACCCCCGGAGTTCCGACTGACAATGAGCAGTTCTTC	CASTPGVPTDNEQFF
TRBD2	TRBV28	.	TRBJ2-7	TGTGCCAGCAGTTCCATGACTAGCGGGAGGGCCTACGAGCAGTACTTC	CASSSMTSGRAYEQYF
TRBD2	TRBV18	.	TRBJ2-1	TGTGCCAGCTCGCCGGGAGGGGACGGCCTATACAATGAGCAGTTCTTC	CASSPGGDGLYNEQFF
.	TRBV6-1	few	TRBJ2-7	TGTGCCAGCACCTCCGGGACACGGAGCTCCTACGAGCAGTACTTC	CASTSGTRSSYEQYF
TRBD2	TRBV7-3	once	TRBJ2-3	TGTGCCAGCAGCTTAGGGTTTAGCGGGAGCACAGATACGCAGTATTTT	CASSLGFSGSTDTQYF
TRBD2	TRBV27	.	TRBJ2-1	TGTGCCAGCAGGGGACTAGCGGGAGGCGGTTCCTACAATGAGCAGTTCTTC	CASRGLAGGGSYNEQFF
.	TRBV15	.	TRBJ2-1	TGTGCCACCAGCAGCCGGGACTTTCTCGGTACATATGAGCAGTTCTTC	CATSSRDFLGTYEQFF
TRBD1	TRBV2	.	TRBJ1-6	TGTGCCAGCAGATCAACAGGGGCGCGTAATTCACCCCTCCACTTT	CASRSTGARNSPLHF
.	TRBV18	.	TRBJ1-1	TGTGCCAGCTCATCTCAGGGGGAAGCTTTCTTT	CASSSQGEAFF
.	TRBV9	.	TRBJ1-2	TGTGCCAGCAGCGCCGGGACTAGCTACACCTTC	CASSAGTSYTF
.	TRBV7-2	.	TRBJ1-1	TGTGCCAGCAGCTTAGCGGCTAGGACGGTGAACAGGGAAGCTTTCTTT	CASSLAARTVNREAFF
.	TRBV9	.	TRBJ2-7	TGTGCCAGCAATCACGGGGAAGGGGGCGAGCAGTACTTC	CASNHGEGGEQYF
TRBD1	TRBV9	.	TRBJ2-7	TGTGCCAGCAGCAATTCGGGACAGGGTTACGAGCAGTACTTC	CASSNSGQGYEQYF
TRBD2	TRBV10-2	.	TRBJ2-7	TGCGCCAGCGGAGCGGGGGGGCCCTACGAGCAGTACTTC	CASGAGGPYEQYF
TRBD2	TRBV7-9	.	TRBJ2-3	TGTGCCAGCAGCTTAGGTGTTGCGGCTAGCGGGGGCCTTACAGATACGCAGTATTTT	CASSLGVAASGGLTDTQYF
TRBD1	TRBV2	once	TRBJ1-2	TGTGCCAGCAGCGGAGGGGACAGGGTGGATCCCTATGGCTACACCTTC	CASSGGDRVDPYGYTF
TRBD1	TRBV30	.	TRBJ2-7	TGTGCCGGCATGGGGACAGGGGGGTACGAGCAGTACTTC	CAGMGTGGYEQYF